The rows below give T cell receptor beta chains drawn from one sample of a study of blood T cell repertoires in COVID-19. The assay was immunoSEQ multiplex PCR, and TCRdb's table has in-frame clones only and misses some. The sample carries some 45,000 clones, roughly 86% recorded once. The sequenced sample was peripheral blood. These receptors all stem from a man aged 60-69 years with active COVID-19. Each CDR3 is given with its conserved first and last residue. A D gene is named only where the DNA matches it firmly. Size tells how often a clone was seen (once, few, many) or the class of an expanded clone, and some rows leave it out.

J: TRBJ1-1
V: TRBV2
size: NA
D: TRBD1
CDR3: CASSLTGRGVTEAFF
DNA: TGTGCCAGCAGTTTGACAGGGCGTGGGGTCACTGAAGCTTTCTTT

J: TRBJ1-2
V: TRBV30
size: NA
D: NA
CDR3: CAWTQGYGYTF
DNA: TGTGCCTGGACACAGGGCTATGGCTACACCTTC

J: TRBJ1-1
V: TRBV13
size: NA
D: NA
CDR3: CASKEGRGNTEAFF
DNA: TGTGCCAGCAAAGAGGGCAGGGGCAACACTGAAGCTTTCTTT

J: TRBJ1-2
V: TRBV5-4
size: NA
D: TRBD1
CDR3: CASRRDRGYGYTF
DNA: TGTGCCAGCAGACGCGACAGGGGCTATGGCTACACCTTC

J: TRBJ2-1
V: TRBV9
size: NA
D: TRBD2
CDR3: CASSADLAVVYNEQFF
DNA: TGTGCCAGCAGCGCGGATCTAGCGGTTGTCTACAATGAGCAGTTCTTC

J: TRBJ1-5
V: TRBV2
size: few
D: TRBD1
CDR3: CASSGGTGDQPQHF
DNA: TGTGCCAGCAGTGGCGGGACAGGGGATCAGCCCCAGCATTTT

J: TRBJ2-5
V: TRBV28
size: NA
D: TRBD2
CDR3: CASSWGGGETQYF
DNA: TGTGCCAGCAGTTGGGGGGGAGGGGAGACCCAGTACTTC

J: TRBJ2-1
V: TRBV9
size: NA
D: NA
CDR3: CASSVLAGKLGSYNEQFF
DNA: TGTGCCAGCAGCGTATTGGCGGGAAAACTAGGCTCCTACAATGAGCAGTTCTTC

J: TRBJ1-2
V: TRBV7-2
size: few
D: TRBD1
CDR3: CASSLGQGNYGYTF
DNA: TGTGCCAGCAGCTTAGGACAGGGGAACTATGGCTACACCTTC

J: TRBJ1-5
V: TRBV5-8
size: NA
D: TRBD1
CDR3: CASSFGTGNQPQHF
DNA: TGTGCCAGCAGCTTCGGGACAGGGAATCAGCCCCAGCATTTT

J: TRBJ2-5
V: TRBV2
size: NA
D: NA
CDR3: CASSEGVAYQETQYF
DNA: TGTGCCAGCAGTGAAGGAGTAGCGTACCAGGAGACCCAGTACTTC

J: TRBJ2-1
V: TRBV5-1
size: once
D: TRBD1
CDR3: CASSLVGTGGGNEQFF
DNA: TGCGCCAGCAGCTTGGTTGGGACAGGGGGCGGGAATGAGCAGTTCTTC

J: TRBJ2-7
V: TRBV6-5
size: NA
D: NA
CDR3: CASSVTYEQYF
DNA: TGTGCCAGCAGCGTTACCTACGAGCAGTACTTC

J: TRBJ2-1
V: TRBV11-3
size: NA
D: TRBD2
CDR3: CASSPGLAGLDNEQFF
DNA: TGTGCCAGCAGCCCGGGACTAGCGGGGTTAGACAATGAGCAGTTCTTC

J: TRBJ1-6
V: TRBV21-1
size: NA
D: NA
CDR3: CASSNRPDRYNSPLHF
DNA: TGTGCCAGCAGCAATCGCCCGGACAGATATAATTCACCCCTCCACTTT

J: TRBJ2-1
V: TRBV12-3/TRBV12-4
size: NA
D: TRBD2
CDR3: CASRQSGGNEQFF
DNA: TGTGCCAGCAGACAAAGCGGGGGGAATGAGCAGTTCTTC

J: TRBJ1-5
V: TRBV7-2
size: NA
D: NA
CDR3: CASSIDSRRNQPQHF
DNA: TGTGCCAGCAGCATTGACAGTAGGCGCAATCAGCCCCAGCATTTT

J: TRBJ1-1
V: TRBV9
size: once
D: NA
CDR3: CASSPDGLTNTEAFF
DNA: TGTGCCAGCAGCCCAGACGGACTTACGAACACTGAAGCTTTCTTT

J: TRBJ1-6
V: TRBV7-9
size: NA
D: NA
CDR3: CASSPWAGPDNSPLHF
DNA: TGTGCCAGCAGCCCTTGGGCGGGACCAGATAATTCACCCCTCCACTTT

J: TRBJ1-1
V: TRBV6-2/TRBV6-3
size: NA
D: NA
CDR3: CASSPDLNTEAFF
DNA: TGTGCCAGCAGTCCCGACTTGAACACTGAAGCTTTCTTT

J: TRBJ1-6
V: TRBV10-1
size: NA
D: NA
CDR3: CASSESRGAGSPLHF
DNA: TGCGCCAGCAGTGAGTCGCGGGGCGCGGGTTCACCCCTCCACTTT

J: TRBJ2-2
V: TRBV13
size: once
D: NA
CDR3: CASSHPPGRGSTGELFF
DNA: TGTGCCAGCAGCCACCCCCCCGGGCGGGGAAGCACCGGGGAGCTGTTTTTT